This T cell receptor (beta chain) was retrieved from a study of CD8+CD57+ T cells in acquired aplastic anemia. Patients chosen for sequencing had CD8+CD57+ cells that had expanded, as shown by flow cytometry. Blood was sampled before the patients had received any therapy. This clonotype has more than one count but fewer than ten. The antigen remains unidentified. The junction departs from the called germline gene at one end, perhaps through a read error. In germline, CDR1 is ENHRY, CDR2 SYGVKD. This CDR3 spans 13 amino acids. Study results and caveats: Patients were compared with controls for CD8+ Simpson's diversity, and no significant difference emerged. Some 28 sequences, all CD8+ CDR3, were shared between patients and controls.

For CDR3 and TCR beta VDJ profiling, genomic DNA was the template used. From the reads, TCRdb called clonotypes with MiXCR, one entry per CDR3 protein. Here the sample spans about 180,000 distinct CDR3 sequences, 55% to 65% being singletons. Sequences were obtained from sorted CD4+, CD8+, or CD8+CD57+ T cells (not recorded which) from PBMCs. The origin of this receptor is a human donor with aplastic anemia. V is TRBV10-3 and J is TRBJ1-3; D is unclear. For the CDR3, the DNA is TGTGCCAGCAGTGTGAGCTCTGGGAACACCATATATTTT. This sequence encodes CASSVSSGNTIYF.